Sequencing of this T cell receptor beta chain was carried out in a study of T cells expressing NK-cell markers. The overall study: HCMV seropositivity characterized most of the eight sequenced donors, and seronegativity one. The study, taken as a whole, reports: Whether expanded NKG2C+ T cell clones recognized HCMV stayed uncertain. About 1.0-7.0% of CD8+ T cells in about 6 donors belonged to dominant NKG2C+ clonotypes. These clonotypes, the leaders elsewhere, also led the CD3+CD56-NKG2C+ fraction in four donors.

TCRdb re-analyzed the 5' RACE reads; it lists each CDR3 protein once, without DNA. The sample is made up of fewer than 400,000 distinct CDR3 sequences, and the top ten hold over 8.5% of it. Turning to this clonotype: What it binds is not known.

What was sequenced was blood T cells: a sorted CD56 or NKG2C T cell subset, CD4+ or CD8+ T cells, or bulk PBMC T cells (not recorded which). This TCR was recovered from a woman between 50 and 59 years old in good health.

The chain's CDR3 is CASQAEDTQYF. J is TRBJ2-3 and V is TRBV2. The CDR3 extends over 11 amino acids. The germline gives CDR1 SNHLY, CDR2 FYNNEI. Variable domain in full (rest from reference TRBV2 and TRBJ2-3): EPEVTQTPSHQVTQMGQEVILRCVPISNHLYFYWYRQILGQKVEFLVSFYNNEISEKSEIFDDQFSVERPDGSNFTLKIRSTKLEDSAMYFCASQAEDTQYFGPGTRLTVL.